These 20 T cell receptor beta chains came from one sample sequenced in a study of shared clonotypes between healthy human individuals. The naive CD8 population came from CD45RO-negative cells selected for CCR7, without terminally differentiated effector memory CD45RA+ cells. Libraries were prepared by immunoSEQ multiplex PCR; TCRdb keeps only in-frame clonotypes and omits some of them. This sample has around 580,000 clones, with roughly 98% found just once. The material sequenced was naive CD8+ T cells sorted from blood. The source is a man under 40 in good health.

This clone was counted once. The chain links TRBV19 to TRBJ1-5; TRBD1 matches at 8 bases. The CDR3 loop spans 16 amino acids. The trim removed 3 bases at V and 0 bases at J, leaving 4 bases unmatched. Germline V lookup: CDR1 LNHDA, CDR2 SQIVND (reference sequence). CDR3 bases: TGTGCCAGTAGTATGGGGACAGGCTATAGCAATCAGCCCCAGCATTTT. Its translation is CASSMGTGYSNQPQHF.

V usage is TRBV13 and J usage is TRBJ1-1; possibly TRBD1 for D (6 bases). The CDR3 length is 15 residues. V dropped 3 bases and J dropped 4 bases, with 15 bases sitting between them. Germline V CDR1 and CDR2: PRHDT, FYEKMQ (reference sequence). The CDR3 sequence is CASSFSFRGGTEAFF. DNA of the CDR3: TGTGCCAGCAGCTTTTCTTTCAGGGGAGGCACTGAAGCTTTCTTT.

The chain links TRBV7-9 to TRBJ1-3, with a weak D call TRBD1 (5 bases). The CDR3 spans 15 residues. Germline V gene lookup returns CDR1 SEHNR and CDR2 FQNEAQ (reference sequence). Trimming stripped 7 bases from V and 0 bases from J, with 13 bases between. The CDR3 loop is CASTQGAFSGNTIYF. CDR3 bases: TGTGCCAGCACCCAAGGGGCATTCTCTGGAAACACCATATATTTT.

V usage is TRBV4-1 and J usage is TRBJ1-1; D unresolved. The CDR3 has 16 amino acids. Trimming took off 1 base at V and 2 bases at J, with 14 bases between the two ends. CDR1 is MGHRA and CDR2 is YSYEKL in the germline V gene. CDR3 nucleotides: TGCGCCAGCAGCCAAGGCCCGGCAGGATTAAACACTGAAGCTTTCTTT. This sequence encodes CASSQGPAGLNTEAFF.

V gene TRBV28 combines with J gene TRBJ1-4; 9 nucleotides agree with TRBD1. With V trimmed by 1 base and J by 8 bases, 14 bases remained unmatched. CDR3 length equals 18 residues. Germline assignment: CDR1 MDHEN and CDR2 SYDVKM. The CDR3 region has the DNA TGTGCCAGCAGTTTATCCATATTTCCGGGACAGGGATACGAAAAACTGTTTTTT. Translated: CASSLSIFPGQGYEKLFF.

The rearrangement uses TRBV10-1 and TRBJ2-3; D might be TRBD2 (5 bases). The germline gives CDR1 WNHNN, CDR2 SYGVQD (reference sequence). V dropped 5 bases and J dropped 1 base, with 13 bases sitting between them. The CDR3 covers 15 residues. CDR3 in DNA: TGCGCCAGCAGTCCTGGCCGGGGTGGCACAGATACGCAGTATTTT. It translates to CASSPGRGGTDTQYF.

This rearrangement joins TRBV30 to TRBJ2-1, with a possible D match to TRBD1 (5 bases). CDR1 GTSNPN and CDR2 SVGIG come from the germline V gene (reference sequence). The CDR3 runs to 12 residues. Trimming took 4 bases from V and 7 from J, leaving 11 bases between them. Here the CDR3 reads CAWTPQGNEQFF. CDR3 bases: TGTGCCTGGACCCCCCAGGGAAATGAGCAGTTCTTC.

This clone was observed a few times. The J gene is TRBJ2-5, the V gene TRBV5-5; D is unclear. The CDR3 is made up of 14 amino acids. Between the trimmed V and J ends, which lost 3 bases and 5 bases, there was a span of 14 bases. Germline V gives CDR1 SGHKS, CDR2 YYEKEE (reference sequence). DNA of the CDR3: TGTGCCAGCAGCTCAACAATTCCGGTGGAGACCCAGTACTTC. Translating gives CASSSTIPVETQYF.

The genes are TRBV6-6 and TRBJ1-2; D unclear. Trimming took 0 bases from V and 8 from J, leaving 7 bases between them. The CDR3 loop spans 12 amino acids. Per the germline V gene, CDR1 is MNHNY and CDR2 is SVGAGI (reference sequence). The DNA of the CDR3 is TGTGCCAGCAGTTACTCCCACGACGGCTACACCTTC. It encodes CASSYSHDGYTF.

This chain uses TRBV5-6 with TRBJ2-1, with TRBD2 matching 8 bases. The CDR3 loop spans 14 amino acids. CDR1 is SGHDT, CDR2 YYEEEE, per germline. The V and J ends lost 2 bases and 4 bases, in that order; junction bases with no gene match: 2. This chain's CDR3 is CASSFAGGYNEQFF. DNA for the CDR3: TGTGCCAGCAGCTTTGCGGGGGGATACAATGAGCAGTTCTTC. Supplemented by reference TRBV5-6 and TRBJ2-1, the full variable domain reads DAGVTQSPTHLIKTRGQQVTLRCSPKSGHDTVSWYQQALGQGPQFIFQYYEEEERQRGNFPDRFSGHQFPNYSSELNVNALLLGDSALYLCASSFAGGYNEQFFGPGTRLTVL.

The V gene is TRBV5-8, the J gene TRBJ2-3; 11 bases align to TRBD2. The V segment lost 7 bases and the J segment 2 bases; nucleotides outside the gene matches: 9. The length of the CDR3 is 16 residues. From germline, CDR1 is SGHTS and CDR2 YDEGEE. The CDR3 loop is CASAWGTSGPTDTQYF. In DNA form, the CDR3 reads TGTGCCAGCGCCTGGGGGACTAGCGGACCCACAGATACGCAGTATTTT.

CDR3 nucleotides: TGCGCCAGCAGCTTGGTAGTAGATAGCACAGATACGCAGTATTTT. Protein: CASSLVVDSTDTQYF. The J gene is TRBJ2-3, the V gene TRBV5-1, with D uncertain. This CDR3 has 15 amino acids. Germline values: CDR1 SGHRS, CDR2 YFSETQ. V was clipped by 0 bases and J by 0 bases, with 8 bases between them.

This clone was found a few times. CDR3 region: CASSLGLNTGELFF. The CDR3 DNA reads as TGTGCCAGCAGCTTGGGACTGAACACCGGGGAGCTGTTTTTT. The chain is built from TRBV5-4 and TRBJ2-2; D unclear. The V gene lost 0 bases and the J gene lost 1 base, with 4 bases spanning the gap. Per the germline V gene, CDR1 is SGHNT and CDR2 is YYREEE (reference sequence). The CDR3 length is 14 residues.

The gene calls are TRBV19 and TRBJ1-1; D call uncertain. Germline V gene data show CDR1 as LNHDA and CDR2 as SQIVND (reference sequence). The CDR3 loop spans 14 amino acids. V gave up 3 bases and J gave up 6 bases, with 14 bases separating them. CDR3 loop: CASSIGVIGPEAFF. The CDR3 DNA reads as TGTGCCAGTAGTATTGGGGTGATAGGGCCTGAAGCTTTCTTT.

V gene TRBV7-9 combines with J gene TRBJ2-2; D is possibly TRBD2 (5 bases). V lost 6 bases and J lost 4, with 9 bases in between. CDR3 length: 13 residues. The germline V gene has CDR1 SEHNR and CDR2 FQNEAQ (reference sequence). CDR3 loop: CASRAGGTGELFF. CDR3 nucleotide sequence: TGTGCCAGCAGGGCGGGCGGCACCGGGGAGCTGTTTTTT.

The CDR3 DNA reads TGTGCCAGCAGCCCAGGACAGTTTGGTACCGACGAGCAGTACTTC. Protein: CASSPGQFGTDEQYF. This sequence joins TRBV14 and TRBJ2-7; TRBD1 is a possible D gene (6 bases). The germline CDR1 and CDR2 sequences are SGHDN and FVKESK. This CDR3 comprises 15 residues. Trimming removed 4 bases at V and 5 bases at J, with 18 bases between.

V is TRBV27 and J is TRBJ2-7; 7 bases align to TRBD2. Unmatched junction bases numbered 13, after V lost 7 bases and J lost 1 base. The CDR3 has 16 amino acids. CDR1 and CDR2 (germline): MNHEY, SMNVEV (reference sequence). The CDR3 coding sequence is TGTGCCAGCACCCTCATAACGGCTAGCGGTTCCTACGAGCAGTACTTC. This gives the protein CASTLITASGSYEQYF.

This clone has only one observation. CDR3 in amino acids: CASSFPGLGYTF. CDR3 coding DNA: TGTGCCAGCAGTTTTCCAGGCCTTGGCTACACCTTC. The chain combines TRBV28 with TRBJ1-2; D remains ambiguous. Trimming stripped 3 bases from V and 7 bases from J, with 9 bases between. The germline gives CDR1 MDHEN, CDR2 SYDVKM. The CDR3 extends over 12 amino acids.

The chain uses TRBV7-2 and TRBJ1-1, with a tentative D call TRBD1 (5 bases). Trimming took 5 bases from V and 7 from J, leaving 17 bases between them. The CDR3 sequence is 14 residues long. The germline gives CDR1 SGHTA, CDR2 FQGNSA. This chain's CDR3 is CASSPLARAVEAFF. CDR3 DNA: TGTGCCAGCAGCCCACTTGCCAGGGCGGTTGAAGCTTTCTTT. Full variable domain (missing parts from reference TRBV7-2 and TRBJ1-1): GAGVSQSPSNKVTEKGKDVELRCDPISGHTALYWYRQSLGQGLEFLIYFQGNSAPDKSGLPSDRFSAERTGGSVSTLTIQRTQQEDSAVYLCASSPLARAVEAFFGQGTRLTVV.

This clone was counted a single time. In the same sample, other DNA sequences code for this CDR3. The CDR3 is CASSVGGSYEQYF. The CDR3, as DNA: TGTGCCAGCAGCGTAGGCGGTTCCTACGAGCAGTACTTC. The chain carries TRBV9 and TRBJ2-7; no clear D. V lost 0 bases and J lost 1, with 5 bases in between. Germline V gene lookup returns CDR1 SGDLS and CDR2 YYNGEE. This CDR3 is built from 13 residues.